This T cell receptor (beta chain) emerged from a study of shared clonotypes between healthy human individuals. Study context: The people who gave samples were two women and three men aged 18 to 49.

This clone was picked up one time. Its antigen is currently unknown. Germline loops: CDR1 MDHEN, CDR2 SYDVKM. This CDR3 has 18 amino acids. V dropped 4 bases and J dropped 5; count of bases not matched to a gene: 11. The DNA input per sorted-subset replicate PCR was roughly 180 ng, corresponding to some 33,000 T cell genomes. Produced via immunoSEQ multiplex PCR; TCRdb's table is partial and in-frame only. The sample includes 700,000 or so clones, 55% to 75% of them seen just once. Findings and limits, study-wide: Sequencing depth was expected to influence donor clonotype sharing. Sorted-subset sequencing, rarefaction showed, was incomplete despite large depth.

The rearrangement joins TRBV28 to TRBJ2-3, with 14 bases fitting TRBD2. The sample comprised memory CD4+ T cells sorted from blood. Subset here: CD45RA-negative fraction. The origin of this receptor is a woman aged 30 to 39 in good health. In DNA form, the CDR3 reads TGTGCCAGCAGTTCATTCGGGGGACTAGCGGGAGTGGGAGATACGCAGTATTTT. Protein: CASSSFGGLAGVGDTQYF.